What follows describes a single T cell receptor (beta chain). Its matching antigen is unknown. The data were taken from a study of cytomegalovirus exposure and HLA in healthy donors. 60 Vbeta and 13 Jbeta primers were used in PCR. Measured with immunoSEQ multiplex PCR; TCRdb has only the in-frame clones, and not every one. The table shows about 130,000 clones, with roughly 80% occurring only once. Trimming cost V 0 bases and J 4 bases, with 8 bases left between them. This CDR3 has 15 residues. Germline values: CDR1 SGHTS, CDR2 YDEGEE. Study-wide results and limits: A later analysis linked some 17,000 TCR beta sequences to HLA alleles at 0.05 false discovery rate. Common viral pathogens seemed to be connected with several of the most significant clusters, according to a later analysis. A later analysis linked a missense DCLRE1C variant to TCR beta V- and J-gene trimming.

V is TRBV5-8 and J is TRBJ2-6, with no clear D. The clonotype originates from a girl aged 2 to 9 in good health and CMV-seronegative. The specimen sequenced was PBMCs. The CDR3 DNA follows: TGTGCCAGCAGCTTGGTAGGCGGCGGGGCCAACGTCCTGACTTTC. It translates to CASSLVGGGANVLTF.